This TCR beta chain was retrieved from a study of blood T cell repertoires in COVID-19. Enrollees, about 18 to 90 years old, lived in some 24 US areas. Cohort assignment relied on participant-reported clinical history. Libraries were prepared by immunoSEQ multiplex PCR; TCRdb keeps only in-frame clonotypes and omits some of them. The sample contains about 210,000 clones, 87% of which appear only once. After removal of 5 bases from V and 5 bases from J, the junction contained 8 bases not matched to a gene. CDR1 is SGHTS and CDR2 is YDEGEE in the germline V gene. CDR3 length equals 14 residues. The specimen was PBMCs or T cells enriched from blood (not recorded which). The source of this sequence is a man between 18 and 35 years old with acute COVID-19. This chain joins TRBV5-8 and TRBJ1-1, with TRBD1 identical over 8 bases. In DNA, the CDR3 is TGTGCCAGCAGTCCCAGGGGGCGAGGAACTGAAGCTTTCTTT. Amino acids: CASSPRGRGTEAFF.